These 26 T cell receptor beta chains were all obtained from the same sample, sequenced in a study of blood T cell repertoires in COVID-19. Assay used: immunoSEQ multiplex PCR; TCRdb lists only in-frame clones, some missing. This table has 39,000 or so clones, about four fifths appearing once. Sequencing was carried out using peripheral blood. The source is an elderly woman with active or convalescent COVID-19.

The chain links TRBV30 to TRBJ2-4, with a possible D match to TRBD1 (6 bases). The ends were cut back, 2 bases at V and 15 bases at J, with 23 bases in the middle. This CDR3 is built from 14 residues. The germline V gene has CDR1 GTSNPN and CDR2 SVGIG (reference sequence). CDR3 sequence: CAWSYPPDRSPPYF. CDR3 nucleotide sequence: TGTGCCTGGAGTTACCCCCCCGACAGGAGCCCTCCGTACTTC. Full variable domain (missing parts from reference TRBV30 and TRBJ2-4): SQTIHQWPATLVQPVGSPLSLECTVEGTSNPNLYWYRQAAGRGLQLLFYSVGIGQISSEVPQNLSASRPQDRQFILSSKKLLLSDSGFYLCAWSYPPDRSPPYFGAGTRLSVL.

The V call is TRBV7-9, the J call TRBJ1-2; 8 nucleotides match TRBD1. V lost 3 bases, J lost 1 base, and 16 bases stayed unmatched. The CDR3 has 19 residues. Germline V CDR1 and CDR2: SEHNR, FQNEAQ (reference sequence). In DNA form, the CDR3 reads TGTGCCAGCAGCTTCAGTCAGGGGGCTGGCGGGGCAAGTAACTATGGCTACACCTTC. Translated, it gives CASSFSQGAGGASNYGYTF.

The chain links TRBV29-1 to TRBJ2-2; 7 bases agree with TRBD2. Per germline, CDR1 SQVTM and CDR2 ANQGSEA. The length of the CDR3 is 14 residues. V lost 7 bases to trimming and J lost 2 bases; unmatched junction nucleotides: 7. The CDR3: CSARTRGNTGELFF. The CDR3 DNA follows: TGCAGCGCTAGGACTAGGGGAAACACCGGGGAGCTGTTTTTT.

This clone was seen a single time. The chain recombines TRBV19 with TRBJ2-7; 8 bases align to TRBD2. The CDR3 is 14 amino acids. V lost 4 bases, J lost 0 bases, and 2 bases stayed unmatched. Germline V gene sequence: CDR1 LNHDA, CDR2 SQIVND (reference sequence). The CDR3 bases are TGTGCCAGTAGTACCAGCGGGAGCTCCTACGAGCAGTACTTC. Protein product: CASSTSGSSYEQYF.

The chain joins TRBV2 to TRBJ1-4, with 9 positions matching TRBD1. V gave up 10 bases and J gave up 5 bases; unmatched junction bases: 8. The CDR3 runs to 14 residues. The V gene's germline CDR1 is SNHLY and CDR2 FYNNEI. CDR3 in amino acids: CATWTGVGNEKLFF. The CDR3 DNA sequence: TGTGCCACTTGGACAGGGGTAGGGAATGAAAAACTGTTTTTT. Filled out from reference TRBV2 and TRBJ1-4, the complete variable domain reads EPEVTQTPSHQVTQMGQEVILRCVPISNHLYFYWYRQILGQKVEFLVSFYNNEISEKSEIFDDQFSVERPDGSNFTLKIRSTKLEDSAMYFCATWTGVGNEKLFFGSGTQLSVL.

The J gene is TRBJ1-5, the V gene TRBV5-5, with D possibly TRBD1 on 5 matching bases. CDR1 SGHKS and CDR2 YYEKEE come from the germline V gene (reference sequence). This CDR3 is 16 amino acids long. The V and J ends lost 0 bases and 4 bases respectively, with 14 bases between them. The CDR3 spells CASSLGPGRVNQPQHF. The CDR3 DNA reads TGTGCCAGCAGCTTGGGTCCAGGGCGCGTAAATCAGCCCCAGCATTTT.

This CDR3 is CASSLDRNQPQHF. The CDR3, as DNA: TGCGCCAGCAGCCTAGACCGAAATCAGCCCCAGCATTTT. The chain carries TRBV5-1 and TRBJ1-5; no clear D gene. Deletions cut 4 bases from V and 4 bases from J, with 9 bases between. The CDR3 contains 13 residues. Germline CDR1 SGHRS, CDR2 YFSETQ.

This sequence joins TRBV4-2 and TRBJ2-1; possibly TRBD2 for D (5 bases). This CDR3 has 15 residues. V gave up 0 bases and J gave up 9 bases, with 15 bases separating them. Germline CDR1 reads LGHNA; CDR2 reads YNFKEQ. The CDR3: CASSQESHEGGEQFF. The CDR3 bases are TGTGCCAGCAGCCAAGAATCACACGAGGGCGGTGAGCAGTTCTTC.

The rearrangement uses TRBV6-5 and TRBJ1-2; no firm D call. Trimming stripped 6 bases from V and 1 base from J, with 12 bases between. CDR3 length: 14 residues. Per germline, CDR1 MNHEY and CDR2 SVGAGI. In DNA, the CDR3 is TGTGCCAGCAGCAAAAGAACAGATAACTATGGCTACACCTTC. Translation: CASSKRTDNYGYTF.

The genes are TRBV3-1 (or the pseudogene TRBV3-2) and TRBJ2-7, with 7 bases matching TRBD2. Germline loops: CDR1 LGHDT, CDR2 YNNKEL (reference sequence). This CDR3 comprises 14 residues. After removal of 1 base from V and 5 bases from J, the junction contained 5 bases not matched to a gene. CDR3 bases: TGTGCCAGCAGCCAAGTGGCAGGGAGGGACGAGCAGTACTTC. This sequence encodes CASSQVAGRDEQYF.

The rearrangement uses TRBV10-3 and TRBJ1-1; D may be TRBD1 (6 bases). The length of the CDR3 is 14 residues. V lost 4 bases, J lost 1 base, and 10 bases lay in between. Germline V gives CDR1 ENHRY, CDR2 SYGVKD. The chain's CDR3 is CAISGTVGNTEAFF. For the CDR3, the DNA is TGTGCCATCAGTGGGACAGTGGGGAACACTGAAGCTTTCTTT.

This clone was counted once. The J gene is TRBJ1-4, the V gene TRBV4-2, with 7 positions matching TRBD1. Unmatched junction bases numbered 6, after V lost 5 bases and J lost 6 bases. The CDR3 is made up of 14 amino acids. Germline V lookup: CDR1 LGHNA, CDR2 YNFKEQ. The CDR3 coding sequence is TGTGCCAGCAGCAAGACAGGGTGGGATGAAAAACTGTTTTTT. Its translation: CASSKTGWDEKLFF.

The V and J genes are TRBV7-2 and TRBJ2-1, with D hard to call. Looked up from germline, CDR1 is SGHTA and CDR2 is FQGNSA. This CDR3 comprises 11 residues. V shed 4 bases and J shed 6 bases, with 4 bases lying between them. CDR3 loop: CASSSSNEQFF. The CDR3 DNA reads TGTGCCAGCAGCTCCAGCAATGAGCAGTTCTTC.

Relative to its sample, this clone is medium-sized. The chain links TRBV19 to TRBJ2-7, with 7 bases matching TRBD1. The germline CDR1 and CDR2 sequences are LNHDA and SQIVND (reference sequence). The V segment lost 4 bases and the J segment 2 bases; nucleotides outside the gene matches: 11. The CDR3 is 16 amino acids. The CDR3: CASSRRQGGDTYEQYF. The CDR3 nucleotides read TGTGCCAGTAGTAGGAGACAGGGTGGTGATACCTACGAGCAGTACTTC.

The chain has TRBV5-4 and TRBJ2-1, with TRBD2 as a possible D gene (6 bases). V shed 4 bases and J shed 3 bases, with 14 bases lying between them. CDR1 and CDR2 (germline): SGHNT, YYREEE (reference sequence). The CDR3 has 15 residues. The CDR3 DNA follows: TGTGCCAGCAGCCGGTCCCAGGGACTCTACAATGAGCAGTTCTTC. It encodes CASSRSQGLYNEQFF.

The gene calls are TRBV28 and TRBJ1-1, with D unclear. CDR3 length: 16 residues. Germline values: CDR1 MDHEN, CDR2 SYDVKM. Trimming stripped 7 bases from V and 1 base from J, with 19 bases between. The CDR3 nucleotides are TGTGCCAGCACCCTCCAAAGAGGAGGGCCGAACACTGAAGCTTTCTTT. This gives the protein CASTLQRGGPNTEAFF. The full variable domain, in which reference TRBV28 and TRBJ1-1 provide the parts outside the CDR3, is DVKVTQSSRYLVKRTGEKVFLECVQDMDHENMFWYRQDPGLGLRLIYFSYDVKMKEKGDIPEGYSVSREKKERFSLILESASTNQTSMYLCASTLQRGGPNTEAFFGQGTRLTVV.

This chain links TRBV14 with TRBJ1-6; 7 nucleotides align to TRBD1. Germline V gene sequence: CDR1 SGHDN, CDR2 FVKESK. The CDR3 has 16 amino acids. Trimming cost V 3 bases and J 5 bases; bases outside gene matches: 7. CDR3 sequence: CASSHRPGQHNSPLHF. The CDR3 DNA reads TGTGCCAGCAGCCACAGACCGGGACAGCATAATTCACCCCTCCACTTT.

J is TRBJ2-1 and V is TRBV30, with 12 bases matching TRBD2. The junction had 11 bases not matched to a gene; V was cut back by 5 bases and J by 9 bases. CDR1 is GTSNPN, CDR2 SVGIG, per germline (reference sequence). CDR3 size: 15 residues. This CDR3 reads CAWDPSGRGDGEQFF. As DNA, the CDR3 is TGTGCCTGGGACCCTAGCGGGAGGGGCGATGGTGAGCAGTTCTTC.

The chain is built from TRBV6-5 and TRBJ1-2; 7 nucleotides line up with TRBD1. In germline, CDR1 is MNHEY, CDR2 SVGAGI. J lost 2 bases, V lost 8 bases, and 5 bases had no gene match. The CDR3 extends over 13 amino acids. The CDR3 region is CASRTGTNYGYTF. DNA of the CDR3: TGTGCCAGCCGGACAGGCACCAACTATGGCTACACCTTC.

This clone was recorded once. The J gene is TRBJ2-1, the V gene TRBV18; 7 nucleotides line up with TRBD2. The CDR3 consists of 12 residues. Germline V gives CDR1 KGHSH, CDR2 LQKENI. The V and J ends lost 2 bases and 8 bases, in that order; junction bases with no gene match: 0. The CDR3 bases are TGTGCCAGCTCACCAGGGAGGGATGAGCAGTTCTTC. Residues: CASSPGRDEQFF.

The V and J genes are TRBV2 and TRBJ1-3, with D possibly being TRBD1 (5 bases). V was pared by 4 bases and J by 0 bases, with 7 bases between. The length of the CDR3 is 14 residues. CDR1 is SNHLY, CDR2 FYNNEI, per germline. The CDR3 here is CASSGQLSGNTIYF. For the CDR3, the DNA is TGTGCCAGCAGTGGACAGCTCTCTGGAAACACCATATATTTT.

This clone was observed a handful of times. CDR3 protein: CASSQRTSGPGEQYF. The CDR3 DNA reads as TGTGCCAGCAGCCAGAGGACTAGCGGGCCCGGCGAGCAGTACTTC. The V gene is TRBV7-8, the J gene TRBJ2-7; 11 nucleotides agree with TRBD2. V shed 5 bases and J 6 bases; nucleotides not matched to a gene: 9. The CDR3 covers 15 residues. Germline V gene sequence: CDR1 SGHVS, CDR2 FQNEAQ.

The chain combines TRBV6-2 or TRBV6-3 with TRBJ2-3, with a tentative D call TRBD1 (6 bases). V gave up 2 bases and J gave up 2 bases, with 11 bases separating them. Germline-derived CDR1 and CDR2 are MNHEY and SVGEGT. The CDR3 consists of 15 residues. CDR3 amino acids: CASSYLDSHTDTQYF. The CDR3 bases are TGTGCCAGCAGTTACCTGGACAGTCACACAGATACGCAGTATTTT.

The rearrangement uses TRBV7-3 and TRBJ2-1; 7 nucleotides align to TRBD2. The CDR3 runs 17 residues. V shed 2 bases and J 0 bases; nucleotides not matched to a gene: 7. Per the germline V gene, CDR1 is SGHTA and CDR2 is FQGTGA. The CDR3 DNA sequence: TGTGCCAGCAGCTTATGGGCGGGAGTGGGCTCCTACAATGAGCAGTTCTTC. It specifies CASSLWAGVGSYNEQFF.

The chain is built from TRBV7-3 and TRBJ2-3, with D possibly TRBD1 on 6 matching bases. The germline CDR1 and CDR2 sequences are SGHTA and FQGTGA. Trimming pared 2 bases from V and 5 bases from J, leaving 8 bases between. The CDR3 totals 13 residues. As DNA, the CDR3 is TGTGCCAGCAGCTTATTACAGGGAGATACGCAGTATTTT. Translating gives CASSLLQGDTQYF.

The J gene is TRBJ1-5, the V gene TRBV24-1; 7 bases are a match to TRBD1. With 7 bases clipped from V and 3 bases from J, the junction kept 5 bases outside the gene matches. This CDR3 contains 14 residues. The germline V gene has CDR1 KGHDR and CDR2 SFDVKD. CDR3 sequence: CATSPDRVNQPQHF. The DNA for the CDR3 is TGTGCCACCAGCCCAGACAGGGTCAATCAGCCCCAGCATTTT.